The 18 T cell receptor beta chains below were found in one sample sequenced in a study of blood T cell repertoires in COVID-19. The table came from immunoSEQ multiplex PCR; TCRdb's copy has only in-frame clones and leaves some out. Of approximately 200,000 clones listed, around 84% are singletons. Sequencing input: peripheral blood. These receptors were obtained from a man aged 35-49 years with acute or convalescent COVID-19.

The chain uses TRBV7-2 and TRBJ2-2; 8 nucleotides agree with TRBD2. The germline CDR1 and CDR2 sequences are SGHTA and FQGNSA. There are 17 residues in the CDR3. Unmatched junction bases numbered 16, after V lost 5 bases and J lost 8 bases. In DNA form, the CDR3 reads TGTGCCAGCAGCCACGTAGGACTAGCAGTTAGGAGTGGGGAGCTGTTTTTT. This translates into CASSHVGLAVRSGELFF.

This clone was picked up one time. The CDR3 loop reads CASRSGGLTDTQYF. CDR3 nucleotide sequence: TGTGCCAGCAGAAGCGGGGGCCTCACAGATACGCAGTATTTT. The rearrangement uses TRBV2 and TRBJ2-3, with 8 bases fitting TRBD2. CDR3 length: 14 residues. After removal of 6 bases from V and 2 bases from J, the junction contained 4 bases not matched to a gene. Per germline, CDR1 SNHLY and CDR2 FYNNEI.

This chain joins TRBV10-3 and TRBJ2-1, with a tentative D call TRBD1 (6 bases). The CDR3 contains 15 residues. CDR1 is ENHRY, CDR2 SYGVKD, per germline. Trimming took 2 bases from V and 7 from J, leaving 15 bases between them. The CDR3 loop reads CAISEAMGARNEQFF. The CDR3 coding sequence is TGTGCCATCAGTGAGGCGATGGGGGCACGGAATGAGCAGTTCTTC.

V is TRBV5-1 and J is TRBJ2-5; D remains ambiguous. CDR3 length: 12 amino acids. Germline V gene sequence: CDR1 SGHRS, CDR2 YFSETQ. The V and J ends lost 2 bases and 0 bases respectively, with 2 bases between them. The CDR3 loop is CASSFDQETQYF. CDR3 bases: TGCGCCAGCAGCTTCGACCAAGAGACCCAGTACTTC.

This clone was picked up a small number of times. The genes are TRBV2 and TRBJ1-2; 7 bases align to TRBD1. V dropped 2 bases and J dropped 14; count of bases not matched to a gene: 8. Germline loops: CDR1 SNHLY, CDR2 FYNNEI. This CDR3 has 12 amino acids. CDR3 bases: TGTGCCAGCAGTGAAAGTGAGAGGGGACAGACCTTC. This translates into CASSESERGQTF. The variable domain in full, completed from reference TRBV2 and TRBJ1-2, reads EPEVTQTPSHQVTQMGQEVILRCVPISNHLYFYWYRQILGQKVEFLVSFYNNEISEKSEIFDDQFSVERPDGSNFTLKIRSTKLEDSAMYFCASSESERGQTFGSGTRLTVV.

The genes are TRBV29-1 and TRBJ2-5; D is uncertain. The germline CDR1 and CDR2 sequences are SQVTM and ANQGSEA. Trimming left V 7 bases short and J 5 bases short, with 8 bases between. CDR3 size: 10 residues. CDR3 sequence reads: CSAGRETQYF. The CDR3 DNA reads TGCAGCGCTGGTCGGGAGACCCAGTACTTC.

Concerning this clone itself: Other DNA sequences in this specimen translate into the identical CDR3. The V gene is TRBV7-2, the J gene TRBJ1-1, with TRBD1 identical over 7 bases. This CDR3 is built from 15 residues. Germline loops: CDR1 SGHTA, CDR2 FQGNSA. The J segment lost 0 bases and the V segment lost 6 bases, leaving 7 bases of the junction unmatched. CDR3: CASSSDRFMNTEAFF. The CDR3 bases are TGTGCCAGCAGTTCGGACAGGTTTATGAACACTGAAGCTTTCTTT.

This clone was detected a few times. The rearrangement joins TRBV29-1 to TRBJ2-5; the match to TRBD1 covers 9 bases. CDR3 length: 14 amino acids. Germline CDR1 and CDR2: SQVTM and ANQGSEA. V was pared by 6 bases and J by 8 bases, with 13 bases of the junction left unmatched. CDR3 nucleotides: TGCAGCGTCGGGATCCTCGACAGGGGGATAACCCAGTACTTC. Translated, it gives CSVGILDRGITQYF.

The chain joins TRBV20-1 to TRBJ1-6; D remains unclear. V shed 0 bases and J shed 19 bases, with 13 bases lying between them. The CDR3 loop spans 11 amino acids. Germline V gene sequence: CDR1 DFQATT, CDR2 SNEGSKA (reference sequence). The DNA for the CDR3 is TGCAGTGCTAGAGATCGGACTGACCCTCACTTT. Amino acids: CSARDRTDPHF.

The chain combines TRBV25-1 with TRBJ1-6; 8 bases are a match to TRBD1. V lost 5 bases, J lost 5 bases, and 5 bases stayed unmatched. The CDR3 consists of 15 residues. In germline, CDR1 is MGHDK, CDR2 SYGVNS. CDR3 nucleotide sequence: TGTGCCAGCAGTTCCTTGACAGGGGATAATTCACCCCTCCACTTT. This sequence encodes CASSSLTGDNSPLHF.

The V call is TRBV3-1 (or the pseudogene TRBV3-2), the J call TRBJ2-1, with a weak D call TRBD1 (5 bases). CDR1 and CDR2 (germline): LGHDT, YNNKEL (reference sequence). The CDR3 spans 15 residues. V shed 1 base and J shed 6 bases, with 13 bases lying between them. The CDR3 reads CASSQGPRVGNEQFF. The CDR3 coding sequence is TGTGCCAGCAGCCAAGGCCCCAGGGTGGGCAATGAGCAGTTCTTC.

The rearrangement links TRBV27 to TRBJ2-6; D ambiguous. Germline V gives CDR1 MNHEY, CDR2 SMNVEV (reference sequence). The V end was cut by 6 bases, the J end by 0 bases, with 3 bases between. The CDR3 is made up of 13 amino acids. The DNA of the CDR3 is TGTGCCAGCAGGAGCTCTGGGGCCAACGTCCTGACTTTC. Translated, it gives CASRSSGANVLTF.

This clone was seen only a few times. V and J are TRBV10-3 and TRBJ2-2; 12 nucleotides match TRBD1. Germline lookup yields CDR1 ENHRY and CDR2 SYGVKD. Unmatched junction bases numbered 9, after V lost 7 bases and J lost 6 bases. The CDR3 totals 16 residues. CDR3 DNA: TGTGCCATCACCGGGGAGGGACAGGGGGCATCCGGGGAGCTGTTTTTT. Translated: CAITGEGQGASGELFF.

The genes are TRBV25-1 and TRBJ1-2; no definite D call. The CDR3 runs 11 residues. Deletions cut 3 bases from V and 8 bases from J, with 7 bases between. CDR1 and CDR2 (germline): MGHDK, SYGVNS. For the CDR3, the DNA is TGTGCCAGCAGTGATTCGGGGGGCTACACCTTC. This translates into CASSDSGGYTF.

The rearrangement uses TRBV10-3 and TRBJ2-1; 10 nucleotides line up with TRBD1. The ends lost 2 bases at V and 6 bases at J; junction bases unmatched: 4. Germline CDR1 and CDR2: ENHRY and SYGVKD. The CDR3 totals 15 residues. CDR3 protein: CAISERDRGPNEQFF. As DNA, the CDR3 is TGTGCCATCAGTGAGAGGGACAGGGGTCCCAATGAGCAGTTCTTC.

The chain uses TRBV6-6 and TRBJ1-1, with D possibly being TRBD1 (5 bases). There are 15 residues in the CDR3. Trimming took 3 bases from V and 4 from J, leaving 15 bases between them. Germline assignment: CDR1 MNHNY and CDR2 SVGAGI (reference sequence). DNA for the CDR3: TGTGCCAGCAGTTATACAGGCGAAAGGAGCACTGAAGCTTTCTTT. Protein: CASSYTGERSTEAFF.

The CDR3: CASSLYRTGPYGYTF. CDR3 bases: TGTGCCAGCAGTTTGTATAGGACAGGCCCTTATGGCTACACCTTC. This chain uses TRBV28 with TRBJ1-2; the match to TRBD1 covers 7 bases. CDR1 and CDR2 (germline): MDHEN, SYDVKM. The CDR3 length is 15 residues. V trimming: 3 bases; J trimming: 5 bases; junction bases outside the gene matches: 9.

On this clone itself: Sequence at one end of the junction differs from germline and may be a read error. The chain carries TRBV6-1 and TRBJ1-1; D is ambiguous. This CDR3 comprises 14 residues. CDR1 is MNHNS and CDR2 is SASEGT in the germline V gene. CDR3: CASSEGPGGTEAFF. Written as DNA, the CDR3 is TGTGCCAGCAGCGAAGGTCCGGGCGGGACTGAAGCTTTCTTT.